The clone carrying this T cell receptor beta chain was seen a handful of times. The antigen remains unidentified. The germline gene is not matched at one end of the junction; a read error may be the cause. The data were obtained in a study of T-cell memory formation after mild COVID-19. For the study at large: TCR clusters showed largely donor specificity.

Study observations and caveats: Nothing showed for sure that second-wave clones peaking on day 37 were SARS-CoV-2 specific. Day 15 to 85 contractors were CD4/CD8 balanced; later expanders leaned CD4+. For contracting clones, CD4+ ones sat mainly in CM and EM, CD8+ in EMRA.

TCRdb ran MiXCR on the 5' RACE reads and lists one entry per CDR3 protein. Of fewer than 500,000 distinct CDR3 sequences listed, roughly 25% are singletons. The CDR3 has 12 residues. Germline V gene sequence: CDR1 SQVTM, CDR2 ANQGSEA. The rearrangement uses TRBV29-1 and TRBJ2-7; D not resolved. The TCR originated in an adult woman who had mild COVID-19 (a few samples of this study predate the infection). Cell type and time point are not known. Input material: PBMCs or a T cell subset sorted from them (not recorded which). The DNA of the CDR3 is TGCAGTGCGGAAGGGCCCTCCTACCAGCAGTACTTC. Residues: CSAEGPSYQQYF.